The rows below give T cell receptor beta chains drawn from one sample of a study of blood T cell repertoires in COVID-19. Assay used: immunoSEQ multiplex PCR; TCRdb lists only in-frame clones, some missing. The sample consists of 110,000 to 150,000 clones, roughly three quarters of them appearing once. Sequencing was carried out using peripheral blood. The receptors were sampled from a man aged 55-75 years with acute or convalescent COVID-19. Both conserved end residues are part of each CDR3. D genes are given only for firm matches. Clone size is stated in some rows and not others, as once, few, many or a class when expanded.

clone size	D gene	J gene	V gene	CDR3 length	CDR3 protein	CDR3 DNA
NA	NA	TRBJ2-7	TRBV18	13	CASSQGAPYEQYF	TGTGCCAGCTCACAAGGGGCCCCCTACGAGCAGTACTTC
NA	NA	TRBJ2-1	TRBV19	14	CASSTTSWNNEQFF	TGTGCCAGTAGTACTACTAGCTGGAACAATGAGCAGTTCTTC
NA	NA	TRBJ2-3	TRBV5-1	15	CASSAGQPTAGSQYF	TGCGCCAGCAGCGCGGGACAGCCCACGGCGGGATCGCAGTATTTT
NA	NA	TRBJ2-7	TRBV18	15	CASSPYDRLSYEQYF	TGTGCCAGCTCACCTTACGACAGACTCAGCTACGAGCAGTACTTC
NA	TRBD2	TRBJ2-2	TRBV2	18	CASSKGLAGGPYTGELFF	TGTGCCAGCAGCAAGGGACTAGCGGGAGGGCCGTACACCGGGGAGCTGTTTTTT
few	TRBD1	TRBJ1-6	TRBV5-1	14	CASSWTGGHSPLHF	TGCGCCAGCAGCTGGACAGGGGGCCATTCACCCCTCCACTTT
NA	NA	TRBJ2-5	TRBV7-6	13	CASSLGQVETQYF	TGTGCCAGCAGCTTAGGACAGGTCGAGACCCAGTACTTC
once	NA	TRBJ1-3	TRBV5-1	14	CASSFAEAGNTIYF	TGCGCCAGCAGCTTTGCAGAAGCTGGAAACACCATATATTTT
NA	TRBD2	TRBJ2-7	TRBV27	16	CASSSTRGELSYEQYF	TGTGCCAGCAGTTCCACCCGGGGGGAACTTTCCTACGAGCAGTACTTC
NA	NA	TRBJ2-7	TRBV4-2	15	CASRHFQQSANEQYF	TGTGCCAGCAGACACTTCCAACAGTCTGCTAACGAGCAGTACTTC
few	TRBD1	TRBJ2-5	TRBV11-2	15	CASSLGQGPRGTQYF	TGTGCCAGCAGCTTAGGACAGGGCCCTCGGGGGACCCAGTACTTC
NA	NA	TRBJ1-1	TRBV27	14	CASRRERYEGKAFF	TGTGCCAGCAGACGTGAGAGGTATGAGGGAAAAGCTTTCTTT
few	TRBD2	TRBJ2-7	TRBV5-1	14	CASSWNLAGGEQYF	TGCGCCAGCAGCTGGAACCTAGCGGGAGGCGAGCAGTACTTC
NA	NA	TRBJ1-3	TRBV6-6	15	CASSYGVTGENTIYF	TGTGCCAGCAGTTACGGTGTGACAGGAGAAAACACCATATATTTT
NA	NA	TRBJ2-2	TRBV10-2	12	CASSGQFGELFF	TGCGCCAGCAGTGGACAGTTCGGGGAGCTGTTTTTT
NA	NA	TRBJ1-3	TRBV5-1	15	CASRIGGANGNTIYF	TGCGCCAGCAGGATCGGCGGGGCCAATGGAAACACCATATATTTT
once	TRBD2	TRBJ2-7	TRBV3-1/TRBV3-2	15	CASSQPWGGSDEQYF	TGTGCCAGCAGCCAACCCTGGGGGGGTTCGGACGAGCAGTACTTC
NA	TRBD1	TRBJ1-6	TRBV18	14	CASSPGQGRAPLHF	TGTGCCAGCTCACCCGGACAGGGGAGGGCACCCCTCCACTTT
NA	TRBD1	TRBJ2-7	TRBV28	15	CASSPRTGKSYEQYF	TGTGCCAGCAGTCCGAGGACAGGGAAATCCTACGAGCAGTACTTC
NA	NA	TRBJ2-1	TRBV21-1	15	CASSTRLARVDEQFF	TGTGCCAGCAGTACTCGACTAGCCCGGGTGGATGAGCAGTTCTTC
NA	TRBD2	TRBJ2-1	TRBV7-9	20	CASSGGTSGRAPRSYNEQFF	TGTGCCAGCAGCGGGGGGACTAGCGGGAGGGCCCCTCGCTCCTACAATGAGCAGTTCTTC
NA	NA	TRBJ2-5	TRBV3-1/TRBV3-2	14	CATGATVDQETQYF	TGTGCCACCGGAGCGACAGTAGACCAAGAGACCCAGTACTTC
NA	NA	TRBJ1-5	TRBV5-5	15	CASSLQTSLNQPQHF	TGTGCCAGCAGCTTGCAGACTTCCCTCAATCAGCCCCAGCATTTT
NA	TRBD2	TRBJ2-5	TRBV5-1	14	CASSLGLAGETQYF	TGCGCCAGCAGCTTGGGACTAGCGGGAGAGACCCAGTACTTC
NA	NA	TRBJ2-3	TRBV29-1	11	CSIHRADTQYF	TGCAGCATTCACAGGGCAGATACGCAGTATTTT
NA	NA	TRBJ2-2	TRBV29-1	12	CSVPGDTGELFF	TGCAGCGTTCCAGGGGACACCGGGGAGCTGTTTTTT
NA	TRBD2	TRBJ2-7	TRBV15	14	CATSTTSGGYEQYF	TGTGCCACCAGCACCACTAGCGGGGGATACGAGCAGTACTTC
once	NA	TRBJ2-2	TRBV7-9	16	CASSSQPDMNTGELFF	TGTGCCAGCAGCTCCCAACCGGACATGAACACCGGGGAGCTGTTTTTT
NA	NA	TRBJ1-3	TRBV2	13	CASSVRDGNTIYF	TGTGCCAGCAGCGTACGCGATGGAAACACCATATATTTT
few	NA	TRBJ1-5	TRBV6-6	12	CASSWSGQPQHF	TGTGCCAGCAGTTGGAGCGGTCAGCCCCAGCATTTT
once	NA	TRBJ1-1	TRBV19	12	CASVQGWTEAFF	TGTGCCAGTGTGCAGGGGTGGACTGAAGCTTTCTTT
NA	NA	TRBJ1-2	TRBV5-4	12	CASTDALRGYTF	TGTGCCAGCACCGACGCCCTGCGGGGCTACACCTTC
NA	NA	TRBJ1-2	TRBV28	13	CASSLGQQRGYTF	TGTGCCAGCAGTTTAGGACAGCAGAGGGGCTACACCTTC
NA	NA	TRBJ2-5	TRBV3-1/TRBV3-2	12	CASSPLRETQYF	TGTGCCAGCAGCCCGTTGCGAGAGACCCAGTACTTC
NA	NA	TRBJ2-7	TRBV30	12	CAWSVSGNEQYF	TGTGCCTGGAGTGTATCAGGGAACGAGCAGTACTTC
NA	TRBD2	TRBJ2-2	TRBV6-4	14	CASSRTSQTRELFF	TGTGCCAGCTCCCGGACTAGCCAGACGAGAGAGCTGTTTTTT
once	TRBD2	TRBJ2-2	TRBV15	16	CATSNLSGKNTGELFF	TGTGCCACCAGCAACCTTAGCGGGAAGAACACCGGGGAGCTGTTTTTT
once	NA	TRBJ2-7	TRBV7-3	14	CASSPRLVSYEQYF	TGTGCCAGCAGCCCACGACTAGTCTCCTACGAGCAGTACTTC
NA	NA	TRBJ2-3	TRBV10-1	17	CASSESTSFSSTDTQYF	TGCGCCAGCAGTGAGTCTACTAGCTTCTCTAGCACAGATACGCAGTATTTT
NA	NA	TRBJ2-1	TRBV30	14	CAWSYGVSYNEQFF	TGTGCCTGGAGTTACGGGGTCTCCTACAATGAGCAGTTCTTC
NA	NA	TRBJ2-7	TRBV28	16	CASSEEGGGRFYEQYF	TGTGCCAGCAGCGAAGAAGGGGGAGGGCGATTCTACGAGCAGTACTTC
NA	TRBD2	TRBJ2-1	TRBV5-1	15	CASSLVAGRVNEQFF	TGCGCCAGCAGCTTGGTGGCGGGGAGGGTAAATGAGCAGTTCTTC
NA	TRBD2	TRBJ2-7	TRBV7-6	15	CASSPRTSGSYEQYF	TGTGCCAGCAGCCCAAGGACTAGCGGCTCCTACGAGCAGTACTTC
NA	NA	TRBJ2-1	TRBV13	14	CASSLAVANNEQFF	TGTGCCAGCAGCTTAGCGGTTGCAAATAATGAGCAGTTCTTC
NA	NA	TRBJ1-5	TRBV30	13	CAWSPDNNQPQHF	TGTGCCTGGAGCCCAGACAACAATCAGCCCCAGCATTTT
few	TRBD1	TRBJ2-7	TRBV5-1	15	CASSFARTGGYEQYF	TGCGCCAGCAGCTTCGCCCGGACAGGGGGATACGAGCAGTACTTC
NA	TRBD2	TRBJ2-7	TRBV29-1	14	CSVEAQREGYEQYF	TGCAGCGTTGAAGCTCAGCGGGAGGGGTACGAGCAGTACTTC
NA	TRBD1	TRBJ1-3	TRBV25-1	17	CASSGRSRGLWGNTIYF	TGTGCCAGCAGTGGACGGTCCAGGGGGCTATGGGGAAACACCATATATTTT
few	TRBD1	TRBJ1-1	TRBV11-2	15	CASSLGTGDDTEAFF	TGTGCCAGCAGCTTAGGGACAGGGGATGATACTGAAGCTTTCTTT
NA	NA	TRBJ1-6	TRBV5-1	15	CASSLALRIDSPLHF	TGCGCCAGCAGCTTGGCCCTGAGAATCGATTCACCCCTCCACTTT
NA	TRBD2	TRBJ2-7	TRBV19	16	CASSIAGLAGTYEQYF	TGTGCCAGTAGTATAGCCGGACTAGCGGGAACATACGAGCAGTACTTC
once	NA	TRBJ1-2	TRBV19	14	CASSSGQRNYGYTF	TGTGCCAGTAGTTCCGGACAGCGCAACTATGGCTACACCTTC
NA	NA	TRBJ1-3	TRBV3-1/TRBV3-2	16	CASSQGVLISGNTIYF	TGTGCCAGCAGCCAGGGAGTCCTAATCTCTGGAAACACCATATATTTT
NA	NA	TRBJ2-3	TRBV15	14	CATSRESFTDTQYF	TGTGCCACCAGCAGAGAGTCCTTCACAGATACGCAGTATTTT
NA	TRBD1	TRBJ2-7	TRBV15	13	CATSGRDSYEQYF	TGTGCCACCAGCGGCCGGGACAGCTACGAGCAGTACTTC
NA	TRBD2	TRBJ2-5	TRBV10-2	17	CASRSGLTSGPFETQYF	TGCGCCAGCAGGTCCGGACTAACTAGCGGCCCATTTGAGACCCAGTACTTC
NA	TRBD2	TRBJ2-7	TRBV5-4	15	CASSPGGQRAYEQYF	TGTGCCAGCAGCCCGGGGGGTCAGCGAGCCTACGAGCAGTACTTC